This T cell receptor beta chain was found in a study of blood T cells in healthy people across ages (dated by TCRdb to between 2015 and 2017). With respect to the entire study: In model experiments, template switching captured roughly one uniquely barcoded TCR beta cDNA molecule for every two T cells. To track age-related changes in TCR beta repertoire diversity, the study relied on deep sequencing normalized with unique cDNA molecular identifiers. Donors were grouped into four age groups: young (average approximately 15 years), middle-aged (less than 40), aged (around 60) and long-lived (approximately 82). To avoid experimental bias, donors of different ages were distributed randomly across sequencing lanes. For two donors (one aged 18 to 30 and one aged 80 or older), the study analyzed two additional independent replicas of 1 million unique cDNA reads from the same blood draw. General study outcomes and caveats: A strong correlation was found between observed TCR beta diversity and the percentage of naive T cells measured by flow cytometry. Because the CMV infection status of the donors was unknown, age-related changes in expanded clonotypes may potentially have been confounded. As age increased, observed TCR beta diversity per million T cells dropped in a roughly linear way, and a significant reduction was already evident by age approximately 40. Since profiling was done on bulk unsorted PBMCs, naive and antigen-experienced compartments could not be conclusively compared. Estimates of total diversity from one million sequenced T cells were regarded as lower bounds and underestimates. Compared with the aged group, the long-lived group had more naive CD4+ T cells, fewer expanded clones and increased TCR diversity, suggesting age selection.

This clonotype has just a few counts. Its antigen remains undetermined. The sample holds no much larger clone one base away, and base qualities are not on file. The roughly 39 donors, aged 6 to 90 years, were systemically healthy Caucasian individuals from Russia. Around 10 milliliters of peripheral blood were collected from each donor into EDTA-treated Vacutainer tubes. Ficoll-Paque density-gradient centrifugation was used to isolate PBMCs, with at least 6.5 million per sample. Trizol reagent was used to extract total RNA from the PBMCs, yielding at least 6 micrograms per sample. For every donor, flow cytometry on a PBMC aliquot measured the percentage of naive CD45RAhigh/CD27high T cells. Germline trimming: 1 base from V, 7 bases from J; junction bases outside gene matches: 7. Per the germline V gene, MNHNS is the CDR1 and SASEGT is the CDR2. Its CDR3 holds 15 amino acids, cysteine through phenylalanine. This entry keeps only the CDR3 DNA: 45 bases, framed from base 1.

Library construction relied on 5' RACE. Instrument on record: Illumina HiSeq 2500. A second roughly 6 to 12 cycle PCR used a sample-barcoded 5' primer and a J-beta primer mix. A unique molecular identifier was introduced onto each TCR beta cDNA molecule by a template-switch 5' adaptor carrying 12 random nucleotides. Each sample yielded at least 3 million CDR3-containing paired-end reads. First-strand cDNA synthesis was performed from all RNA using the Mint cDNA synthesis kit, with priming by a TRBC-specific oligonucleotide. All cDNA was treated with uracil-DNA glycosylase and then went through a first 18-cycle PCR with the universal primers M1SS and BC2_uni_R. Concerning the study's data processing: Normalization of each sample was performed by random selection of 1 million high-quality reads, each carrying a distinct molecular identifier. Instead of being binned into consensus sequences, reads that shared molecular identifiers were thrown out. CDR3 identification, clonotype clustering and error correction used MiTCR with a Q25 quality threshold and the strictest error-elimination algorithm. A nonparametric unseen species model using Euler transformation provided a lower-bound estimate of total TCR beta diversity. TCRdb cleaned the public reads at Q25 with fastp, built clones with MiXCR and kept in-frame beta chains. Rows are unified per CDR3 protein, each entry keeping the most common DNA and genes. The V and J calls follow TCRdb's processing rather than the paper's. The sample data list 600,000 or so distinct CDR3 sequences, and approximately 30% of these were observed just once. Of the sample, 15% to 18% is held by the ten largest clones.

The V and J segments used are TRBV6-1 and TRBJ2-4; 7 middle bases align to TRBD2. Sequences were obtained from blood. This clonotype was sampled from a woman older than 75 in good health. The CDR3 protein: CASSEDPWEGNIQYF. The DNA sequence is TGTGCCAGCAGTGAAGACCCCTGGGAGGGGAACATTCAGTACTTC.